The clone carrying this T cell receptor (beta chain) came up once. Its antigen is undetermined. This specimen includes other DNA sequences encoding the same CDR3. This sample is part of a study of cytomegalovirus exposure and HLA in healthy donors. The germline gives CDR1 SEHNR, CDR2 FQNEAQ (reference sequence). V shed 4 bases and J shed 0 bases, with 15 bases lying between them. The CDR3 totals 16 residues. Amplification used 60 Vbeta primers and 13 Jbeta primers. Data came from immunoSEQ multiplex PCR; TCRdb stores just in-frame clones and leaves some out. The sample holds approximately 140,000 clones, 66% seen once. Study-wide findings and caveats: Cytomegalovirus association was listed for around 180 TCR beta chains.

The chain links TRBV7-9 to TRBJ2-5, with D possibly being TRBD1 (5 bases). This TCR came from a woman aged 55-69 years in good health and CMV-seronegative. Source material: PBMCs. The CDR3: CASSSSGRQYQETQYF. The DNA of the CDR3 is TGTGCCAGCAGCTCTTCGGGTAGACAGTACCAAGAGACCCAGTACTTC.